Sequencing of this T cell receptor beta chain was carried out in a study of blood T cell repertoires in COVID-19. Study details: Acute and convalescent COVID-19 specimens originated in the United States, Italy and Spain. Sample material is recorded as cDNA or gDNA derived from T cells, B-cell-depleted T cells, or PBMCs.

The CDR3 length is 13 residues. The V gene lost 6 bases and the J gene lost 0 bases, with 11 bases spanning the gap. The germline CDR1 and CDR2 sequences are SQVTM and ANQGSEA. Original processing methods: Reference gene primer amplification gave estimated nucleated cell counts. TCRdb's table, derived via immunoSEQ multiplex PCR, lists solely in-frame clones and lacks some. V, J and clone size were drawn from that table, and D and trimming were deduced from the DNA. The sample shows 250,000 to 300,000 clones, approximately 81% of them seen only once. This TCR was sampled from a woman younger than 30 with acute or convalescent COVID-19. What was sequenced was peripheral blood. The rearrangement uses TRBV29-1 and TRBJ1-2, with D perhaps TRBD1 (5 bases). The CDR3 spells CSVLQASNYGYTF. CDR3 sequence (DNA): TGCAGCGTGCTACAGGCATCTAACTATGGCTACACCTTC.